This T cell receptor (beta chain) was captured by sequencing in a study of human T cells and chemical hapten exposure. Overall study: The study patch tested 0.01% DPC on the upper back and read results at 6 days.

Time point reported: patch test 2, 6 weeks after DPC sensitization. Treatment indicated: therapeutic diphenylcyclopropenone sensitization with weekly scalp DPC. Unfractionated whole blood served as the source for total RNA extraction. Blood draws preceded each patch test application. The study enrolled 18 to 70-year-old alopecia patients suitable for DPC. Per germline, CDR1 SGDLS and CDR2 YYNGEE. Trimming took 3 bases from V and 1 from J; bases not matched to a gene: 6. The CDR3 covers 15 residues. The table lists this clonotype with a few counts. The library labeled individual cDNA molecules by adding unique molecular identifiers to them. Via MiXCR, TCRdb re-called the RACE reads, giving one row per CDR3 protein. The sample has 35,000 to 50,000 distinct CDR3 sequences; 8.5% to 10% are singletons.

The V gene is TRBV9, the J gene TRBJ2-5, with 7 bases lining up with TRBD1. The sample here was whole blood, taken in connection with sensitization to the hapten diphenylcyclopropenone (DPC). The sequence derives from a young woman with alopecia areata. Some clones in this sample may be carry-over from other donors' samples. CDR3 nucleotides: TGTGCCAGCAGCGCGGGTGGACAGGCCCAAGAGACCCAGTACTTC. This codes for CASSAGGQAQETQYF.